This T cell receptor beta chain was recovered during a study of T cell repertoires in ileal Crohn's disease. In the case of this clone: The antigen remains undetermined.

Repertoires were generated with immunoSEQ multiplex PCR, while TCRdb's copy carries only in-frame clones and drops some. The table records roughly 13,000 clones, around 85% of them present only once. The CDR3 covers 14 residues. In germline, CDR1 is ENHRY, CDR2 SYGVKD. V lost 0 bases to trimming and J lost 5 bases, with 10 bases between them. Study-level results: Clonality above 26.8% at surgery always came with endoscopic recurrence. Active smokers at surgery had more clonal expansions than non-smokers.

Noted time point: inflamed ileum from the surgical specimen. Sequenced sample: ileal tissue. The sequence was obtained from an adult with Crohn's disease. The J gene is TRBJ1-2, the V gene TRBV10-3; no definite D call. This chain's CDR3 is CAISESQTHYGYTF. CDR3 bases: TGTGCCATCAGTGAGTCACAGACCCATTATGGCTACACCTTC.